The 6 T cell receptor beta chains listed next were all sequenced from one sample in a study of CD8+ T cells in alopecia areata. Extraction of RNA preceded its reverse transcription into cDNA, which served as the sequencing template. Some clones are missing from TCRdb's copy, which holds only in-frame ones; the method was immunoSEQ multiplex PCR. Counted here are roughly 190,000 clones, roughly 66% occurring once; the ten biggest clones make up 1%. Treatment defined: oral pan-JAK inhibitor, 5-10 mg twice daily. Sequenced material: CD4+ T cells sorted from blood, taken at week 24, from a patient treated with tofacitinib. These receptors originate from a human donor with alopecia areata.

The CDR3 spells CASSSGTSGGLSDTYNEQFF. The CDR3 DNA follows: TGTGCCAGCAGCTCCGGGACTAGCGGGGGGCTTTCCGATACCTACAATGAGCAGTTCTTC. V gene TRBV5-5 combines with J gene TRBJ2-1; TRBD2 matches at 15 bases. CDR1 is SGHKS, CDR2 YYEKEE, per germline (reference sequence). V lost 3 bases, J lost 2 bases, and 12 bases stayed unmatched. The CDR3 is 20 residues long.

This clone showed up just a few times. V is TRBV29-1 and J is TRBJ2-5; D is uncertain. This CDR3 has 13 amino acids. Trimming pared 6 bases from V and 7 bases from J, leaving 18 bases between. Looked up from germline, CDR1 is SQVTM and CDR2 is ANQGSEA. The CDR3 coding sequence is TGCAGCGTCCGTTTGCGGACCCTAGGGACCCAGTACTTC. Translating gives CSVRLRTLGTQYF. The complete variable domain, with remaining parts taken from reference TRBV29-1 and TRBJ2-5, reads SAVISQKPSRDICQRGTSLTIQCQVDSQVTMMFWYRQQPGQSLTLIATANQGSEATYESGFVIDKFPISRPNLTFSTLTVSNMSPEDSSIYLCSVRLRTLGTQYFGPGTRLLVL.

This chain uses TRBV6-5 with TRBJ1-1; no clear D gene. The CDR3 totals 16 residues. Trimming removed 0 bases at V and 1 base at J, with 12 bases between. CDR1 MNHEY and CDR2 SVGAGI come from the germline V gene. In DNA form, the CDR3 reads TGTGCCAGCAGTTACTCCTCTACAGTCGAGAACACTGAAGCTTTCTTT. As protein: CASSYSSTVENTEAFF.

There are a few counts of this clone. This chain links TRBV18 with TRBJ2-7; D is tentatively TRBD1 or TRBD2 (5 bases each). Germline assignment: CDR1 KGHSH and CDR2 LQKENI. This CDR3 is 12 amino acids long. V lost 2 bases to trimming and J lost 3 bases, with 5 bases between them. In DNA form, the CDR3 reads TGTGCCAGCTCACCAGGGGGCTACGAGCAGTACTTC. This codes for CASSPGGYEQYF. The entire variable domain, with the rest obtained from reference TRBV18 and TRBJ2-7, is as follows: NAGVMQNPRHLVRRRGQEARLRCSPMKGHSHVYWYRQLPEEGLKFMVYLQKENIIDESGMPKERFSAEFPKEGPSILRIQQVVRGDSAAYFCASSPGGYEQYFGPGTRLTVT.

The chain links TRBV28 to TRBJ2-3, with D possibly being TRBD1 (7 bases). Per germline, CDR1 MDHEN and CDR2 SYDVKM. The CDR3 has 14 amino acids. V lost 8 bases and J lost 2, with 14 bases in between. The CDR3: CASLQGGNTDTQYF. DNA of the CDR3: TGTGCCAGCCTTCAGGGGGGCAACACAGATACGCAGTATTTT.

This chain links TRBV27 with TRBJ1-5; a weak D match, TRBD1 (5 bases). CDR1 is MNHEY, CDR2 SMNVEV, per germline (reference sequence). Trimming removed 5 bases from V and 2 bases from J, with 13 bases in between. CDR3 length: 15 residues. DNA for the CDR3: TGTGCCAGCAGTCCAAGGGGACTGGGCAATCAGCCCCAGCATTTT. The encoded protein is CASSPRGLGNQPQHF.